This record concerns one TCR beta chain sequence. The target antigen is unknown. Peripheral blood, around 10 milliliters per donor, was collected. A second PCR, run for roughly 7 to 12 cycles, used a sample-barcoded 5' primer plus a J-beta primer mix. The template-switch adaptor was a 5' adaptor with 12 random nucleotides. It tagged each cDNA molecule. Each CDR3 protein gets one entry after TCRdb re-called the 5' RACE reads with MiXCR. The sample has fewer than 800,000 distinct CDR3 sequences; around 48% are singletons. The record originates from a study of blood T cells in healthy people across ages. Study results and caveats: Higher naive T cell percentage went strongly together with higher TCR beta diversity. The fall in TCR beta diversity per million T cells was roughly linear with age.

Germline V gives CDR1 DFQATT, CDR2 SNEGSKA (reference sequence). This CDR3 has 14 amino acids. The V end lost 5 bases, the J end lost 2 bases, and 16 bases lay between the germline ends. Sample: blood. The rearrangement links TRBV20-1 to TRBJ2-7; D is possibly TRBD2 (6 bases). The sequence came from a woman aged 55-75 years in good health. The CDR3 DNA reads TGCAGTGCTCGCCAGGGACTTTTACCCTACGAGCAGTACTTC. Encoded protein: CSARQGLLPYEQYF.